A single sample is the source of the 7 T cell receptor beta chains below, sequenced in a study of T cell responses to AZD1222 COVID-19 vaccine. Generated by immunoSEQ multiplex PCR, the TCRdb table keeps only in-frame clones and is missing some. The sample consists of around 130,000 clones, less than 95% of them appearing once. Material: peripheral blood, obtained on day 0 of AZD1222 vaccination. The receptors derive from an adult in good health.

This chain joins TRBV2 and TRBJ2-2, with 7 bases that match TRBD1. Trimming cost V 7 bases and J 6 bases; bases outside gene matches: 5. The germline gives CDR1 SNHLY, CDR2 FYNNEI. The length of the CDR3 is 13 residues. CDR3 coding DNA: TGTGCCAGCAATGACAGGGTGGCCGGGGAGCTGTTTTTT. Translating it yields CASNDRVAGELFF.

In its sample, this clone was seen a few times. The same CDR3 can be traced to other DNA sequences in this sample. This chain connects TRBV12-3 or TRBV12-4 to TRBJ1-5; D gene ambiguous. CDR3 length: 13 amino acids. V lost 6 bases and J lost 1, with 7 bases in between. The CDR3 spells CASSLDSNQPQHF. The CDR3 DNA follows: TGTGCCAGCAGCCTTGACAGCAATCAGCCCCAGCATTTT.

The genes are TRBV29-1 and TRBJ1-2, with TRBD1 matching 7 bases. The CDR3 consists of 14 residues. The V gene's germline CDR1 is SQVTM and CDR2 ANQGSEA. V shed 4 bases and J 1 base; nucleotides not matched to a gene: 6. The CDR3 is CSVVGDSRNYGYTF. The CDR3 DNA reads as TGCAGCGTTGTGGGGGACAGTCGTAACTATGGCTACACCTTC.

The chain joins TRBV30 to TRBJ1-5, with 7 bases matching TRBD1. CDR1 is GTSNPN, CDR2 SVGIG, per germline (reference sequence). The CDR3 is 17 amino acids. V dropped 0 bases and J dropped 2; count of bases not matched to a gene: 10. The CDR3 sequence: CAWSVRGGVGGNQPQHF. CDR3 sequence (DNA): TGTGCCTGGAGTGTACGAGGGGGCGTAGGTGGCAATCAGCCCCAGCATTTT.

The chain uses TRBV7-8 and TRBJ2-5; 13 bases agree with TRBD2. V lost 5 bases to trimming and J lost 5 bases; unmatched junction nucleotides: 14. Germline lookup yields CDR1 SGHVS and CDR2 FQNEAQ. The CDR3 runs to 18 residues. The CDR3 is CASSDAGTSGIRGETQYF. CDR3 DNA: TGTGCCAGCAGCGATGCCGGGACTAGCGGGATACGGGGGGAGACCCAGTACTTC.

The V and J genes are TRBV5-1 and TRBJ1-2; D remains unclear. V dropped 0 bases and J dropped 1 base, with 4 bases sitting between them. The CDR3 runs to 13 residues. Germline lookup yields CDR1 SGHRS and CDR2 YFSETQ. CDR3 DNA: TGCGCCAGCAGCTTGGTAGATAACTATGGCTACACCTTC. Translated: CASSLVDNYGYTF.

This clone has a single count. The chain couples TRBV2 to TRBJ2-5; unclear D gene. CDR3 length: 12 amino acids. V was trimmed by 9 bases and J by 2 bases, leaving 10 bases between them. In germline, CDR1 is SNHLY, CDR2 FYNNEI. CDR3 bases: TGTGCCAGTCGGACGGATCAAGAGACCCAGTACTTC. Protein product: CASRTDQETQYF. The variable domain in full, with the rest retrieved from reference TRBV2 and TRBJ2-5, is EPEVTQTPSHQVTQMGQEVILRCVPISNHLYFYWYRQILGQKVEFLVSFYNNEISEKSEIFDDQFSVERPDGSNFTLKIRSTKLEDSAMYFCASRTDQETQYFGPGTRLLVL.